Listed below are T cell receptor beta chains from one sample, sequenced in a study of T cell responses to AZD1222 COVID-19 vaccine. TCRdb's copy holds only in-frame clones and misses some; the assay was immunoSEQ multiplex PCR. The data hold 110,000 or so clones, with 82% observed a single time. The specimen was peripheral blood, collected on day 0 of AZD1222 vaccination. All receptors come from an adult in good health. The conserved cysteine and the conserved F or W are not part of the CDR3 here. The order of the fields is CDR3 protein, clone size, V gene, J gene. Clone size is given for some rows only: seen once, a few or many times, or a class if the clone is expanded.

CDR3: ASSLLGDRVYEQF
size: NA
V: TRBV7-2
J: TRBJ2-1

CDR3: ASSLRPGDNEQF
size: NA
V: TRBV4-1
J: TRBJ2-1

CDR3: ASSEGQGEQPQH
size: NA
V: TRBV2
J: TRBJ1-5

CDR3: AWSDRSTEAF
size: NA
V: TRBV30
J: TRBJ1-1

CDR3: ASSPTGGRTEAF
size: NA
V: TRBV7-2
J: TRBJ1-1

CDR3: ASSQSRAGYT
size: NA
V: TRBV16
J: TRBJ1-2

CDR3: AWRTVRETQY
size: few
V: TRBV30
J: TRBJ2-5

CDR3: AISGLGQGLEPLH
size: NA
V: TRBV10-3
J: TRBJ1-6

CDR3: ASSDVGGTEAF
size: once
V: TRBV6-4
J: TRBJ1-1

CDR3: ASSPGLPRGTGELF
size: NA
V: TRBV5-4
J: TRBJ2-2

CDR3: ASSLEGGSGNTIY
size: NA
V: TRBV5-8
J: TRBJ1-3

CDR3: ASRAGTQANYGYT
size: NA
V: TRBV5-4
J: TRBJ1-2

CDR3: ASSRTGDTEAF
size: NA
V: TRBV11-2
J: TRBJ1-1

CDR3: ASSGGPTQAF
size: NA
V: TRBV27
J: TRBJ1-1

CDR3: ASSLQGLAWDTQY
size: NA
V: TRBV7-2
J: TRBJ2-3

CDR3: ASGLVLDRGHNEQF
size: NA
V: TRBV12-5
J: TRBJ2-1

CDR3: SAIDGYGYT
size: once
V: TRBV20-1
J: TRBJ1-2

CDR3: ASSEGDVRIQY
size: NA
V: TRBV9
J: TRBJ2-4

CDR3: ASSFSSGSPLH
size: NA
V: TRBV7-6
J: TRBJ1-6

CDR3: ASSQDSFGYT
size: few
V: TRBV4-3
J: TRBJ1-2

CDR3: ASSPSTNTEAF
size: NA
V: TRBV18
J: TRBJ1-1

CDR3: ASSESIGQQPQH
size: medium-sized
V: TRBV6-1
J: TRBJ1-5